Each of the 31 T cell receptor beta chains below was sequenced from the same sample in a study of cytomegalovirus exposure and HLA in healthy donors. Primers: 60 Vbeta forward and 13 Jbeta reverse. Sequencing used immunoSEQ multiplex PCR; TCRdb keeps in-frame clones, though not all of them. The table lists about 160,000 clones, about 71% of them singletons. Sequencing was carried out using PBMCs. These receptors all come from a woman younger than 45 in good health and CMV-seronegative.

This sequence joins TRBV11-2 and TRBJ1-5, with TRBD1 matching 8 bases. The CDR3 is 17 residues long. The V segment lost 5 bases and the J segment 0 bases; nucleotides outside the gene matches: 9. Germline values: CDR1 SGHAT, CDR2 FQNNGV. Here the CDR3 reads CASSPGQGLFSNQPQHF. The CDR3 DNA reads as TGTGCCAGCAGCCCAGGACAGGGCCTGTTTAGCAATCAGCCCCAGCATTTT.

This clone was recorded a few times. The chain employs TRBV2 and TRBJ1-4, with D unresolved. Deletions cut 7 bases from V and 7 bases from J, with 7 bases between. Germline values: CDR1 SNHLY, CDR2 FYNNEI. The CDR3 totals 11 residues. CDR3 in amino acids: CASTDFEKLFF. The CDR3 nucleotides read TGTGCCAGCACAGATTTTGAAAAACTGTTTTTT.

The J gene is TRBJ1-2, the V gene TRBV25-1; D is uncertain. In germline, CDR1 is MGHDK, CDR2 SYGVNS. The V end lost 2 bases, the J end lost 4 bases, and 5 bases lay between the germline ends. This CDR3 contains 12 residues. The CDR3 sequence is CASSEKRYGYTF. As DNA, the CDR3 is TGTGCCAGCAGTGAAAAGCGCTATGGCTACACCTTC.

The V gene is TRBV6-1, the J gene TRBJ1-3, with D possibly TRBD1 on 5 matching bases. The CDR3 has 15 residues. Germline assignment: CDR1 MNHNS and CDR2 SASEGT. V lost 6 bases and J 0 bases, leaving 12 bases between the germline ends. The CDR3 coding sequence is TGTGCCAGCAGCCCGGGACTTCGCTCTGGAAACACCATATATTTT. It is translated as CASSPGLRSGNTIYF.

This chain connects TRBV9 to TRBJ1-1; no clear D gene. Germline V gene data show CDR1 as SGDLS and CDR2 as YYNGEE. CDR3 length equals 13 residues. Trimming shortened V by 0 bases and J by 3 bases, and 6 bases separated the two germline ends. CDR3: CASSVGQDTEAFF. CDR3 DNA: TGTGCCAGCAGCGTAGGGCAGGACACTGAAGCTTTCTTT.

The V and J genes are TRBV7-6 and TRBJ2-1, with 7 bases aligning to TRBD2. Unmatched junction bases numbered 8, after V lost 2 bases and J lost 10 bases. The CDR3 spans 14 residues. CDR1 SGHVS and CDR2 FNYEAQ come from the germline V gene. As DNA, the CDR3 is TGTGCCAGCAGCTTAAATAGTCAGGGAGGGGAGCAGTTCTTC. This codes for CASSLNSQGGEQFF. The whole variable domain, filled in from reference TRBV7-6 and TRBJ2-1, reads GAGVSQSPRYKVTKRGQDVALRCDPISGHVSLYWYRQALGQGPEFLTYFNYEAQQDKSGLPNDRFSAERPEGSISTLTIQRTEQRDSAMYRCASSLNSQGGEQFFGPGTRLTVL.

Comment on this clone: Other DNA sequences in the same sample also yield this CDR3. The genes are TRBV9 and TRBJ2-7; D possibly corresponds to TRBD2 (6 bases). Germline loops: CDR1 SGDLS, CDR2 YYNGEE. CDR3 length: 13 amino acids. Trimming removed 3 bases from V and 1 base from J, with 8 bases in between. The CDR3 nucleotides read TGTGCCAGCAGCGCCCGGGAGTCCTACGAGCAGTACTTC. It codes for CASSARESYEQYF.

The CDR3 coding sequence is TGTGCCAGCAGCTTAAAGGCGGGTTTGGGACAGGGGAACAATGAGCAGTTCTTC. This codes for CASSLKAGLGQGNNEQFF. V usage is TRBV7-3 and J usage is TRBJ2-1; 10 bases align to TRBD1. The CDR3 consists of 18 residues. The V gene's germline CDR1 is SGHTA and CDR2 FQGTGA. V trimming: 1 base; J trimming: 5 bases; junction bases outside the gene matches: 11.

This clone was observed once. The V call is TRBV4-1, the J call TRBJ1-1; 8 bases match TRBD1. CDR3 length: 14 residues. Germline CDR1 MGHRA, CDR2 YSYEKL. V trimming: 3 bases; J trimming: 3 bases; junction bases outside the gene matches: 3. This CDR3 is CASSHADRDTEAFF. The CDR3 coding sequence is TGCGCCAGCAGCCACGCGGACAGGGACACTGAAGCTTTCTTT.

The CDR3 DNA follows: TGTGCCAGCAGCCGCGGGACGGGCAATCAGCCCCAGCATTTT. This translates into CASSRGTGNQPQHF. The rearrangement links TRBV7-9 to TRBJ1-5, with a possible D match to TRBD1 (5 bases). Germline values: CDR1 SEHNR, CDR2 FQNEAQ (reference sequence). The CDR3 runs 14 residues. Trimming left V 5 bases short and J 2 bases short, with 10 bases between.

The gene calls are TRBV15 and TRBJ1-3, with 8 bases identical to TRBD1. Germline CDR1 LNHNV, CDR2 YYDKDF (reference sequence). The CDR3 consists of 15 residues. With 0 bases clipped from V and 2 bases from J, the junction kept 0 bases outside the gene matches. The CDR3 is CATSRETGAGNTIYF. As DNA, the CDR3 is TGTGCCACCAGCAGAGAGACAGGGGCTGGAAACACCATATATTTT.

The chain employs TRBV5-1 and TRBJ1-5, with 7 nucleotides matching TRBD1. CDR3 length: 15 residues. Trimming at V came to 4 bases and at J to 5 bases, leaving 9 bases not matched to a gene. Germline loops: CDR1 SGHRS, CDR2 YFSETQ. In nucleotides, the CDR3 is TGCGCCAGCAGCCAATCGGGACAGAGCGATCAGCCCCAGCATTTT. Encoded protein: CASSQSGQSDQPQHF.

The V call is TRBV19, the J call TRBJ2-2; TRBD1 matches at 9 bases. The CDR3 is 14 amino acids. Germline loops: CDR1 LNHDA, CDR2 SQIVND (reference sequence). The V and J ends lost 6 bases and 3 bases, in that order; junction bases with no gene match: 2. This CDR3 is CASRGQGYTGELFF. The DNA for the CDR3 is TGTGCCAGTAGGGGACAGGGTTACACCGGGGAGCTGTTTTTT.

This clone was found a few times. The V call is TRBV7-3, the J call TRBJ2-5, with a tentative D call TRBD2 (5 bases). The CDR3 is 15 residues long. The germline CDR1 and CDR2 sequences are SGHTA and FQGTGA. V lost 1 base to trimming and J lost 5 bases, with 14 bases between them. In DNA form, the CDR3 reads TGTGCCAGCAGCTTAAGGGCTCTAGCTGGGGAGACCCAGTACTTC. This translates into CASSLRALAGETQYF.

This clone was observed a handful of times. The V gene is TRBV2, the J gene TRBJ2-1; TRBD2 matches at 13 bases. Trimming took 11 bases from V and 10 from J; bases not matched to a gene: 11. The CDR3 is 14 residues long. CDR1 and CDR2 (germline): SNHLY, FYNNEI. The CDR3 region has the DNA TGTGCCGGGGCCGGACTAGCGGGAGCCGAGGAGCAGTTCTTC. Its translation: CAGAGLAGAEEQFF.

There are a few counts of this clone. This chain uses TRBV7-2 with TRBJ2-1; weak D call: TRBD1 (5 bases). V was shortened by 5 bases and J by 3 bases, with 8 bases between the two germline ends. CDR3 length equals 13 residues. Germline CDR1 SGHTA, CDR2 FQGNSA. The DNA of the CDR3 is TGTGCCAGCAGCCCAGACAGCTACAATGAGCAGTTCTTC. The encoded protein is CASSPDSYNEQFF.

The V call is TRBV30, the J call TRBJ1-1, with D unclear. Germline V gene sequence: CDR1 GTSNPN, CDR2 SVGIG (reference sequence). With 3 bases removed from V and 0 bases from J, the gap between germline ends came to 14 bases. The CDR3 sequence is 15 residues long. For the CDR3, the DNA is TGTGCCTGGAGGCCCCCTTTTAGAATGAACACTGAAGCTTTCTTT. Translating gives CAWRPPFRMNTEAFF.

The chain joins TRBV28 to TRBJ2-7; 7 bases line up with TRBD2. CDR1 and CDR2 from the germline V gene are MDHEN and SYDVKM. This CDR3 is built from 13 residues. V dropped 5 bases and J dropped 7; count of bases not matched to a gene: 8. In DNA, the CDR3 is TGTGCCAGCAGTCTCCCGGGCGGGGGAGAGCAGTACTTC. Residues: CASSLPGGGEQYF.

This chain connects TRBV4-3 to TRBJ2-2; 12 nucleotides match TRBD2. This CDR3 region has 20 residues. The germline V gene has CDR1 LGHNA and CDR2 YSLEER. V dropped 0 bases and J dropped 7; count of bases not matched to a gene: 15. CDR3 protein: CASSQDRGASGRVRSGELFF. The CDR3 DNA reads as TGCGCCAGCAGCCAAGATCGGGGGGCTAGCGGGAGGGTCCGTAGCGGGGAGCTGTTTTTT.

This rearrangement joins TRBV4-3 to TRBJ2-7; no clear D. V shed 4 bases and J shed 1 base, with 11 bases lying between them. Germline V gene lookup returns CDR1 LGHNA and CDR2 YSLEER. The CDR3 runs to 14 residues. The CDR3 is CASSLARYSYEQYF. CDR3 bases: TGCGCCAGCAGCCTCGCCAGGTATTCCTACGAGCAGTACTTC.

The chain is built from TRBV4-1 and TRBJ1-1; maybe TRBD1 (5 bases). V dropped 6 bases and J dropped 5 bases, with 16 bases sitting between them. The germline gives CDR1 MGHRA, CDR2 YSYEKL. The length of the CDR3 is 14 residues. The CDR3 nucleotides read TGCGCCAGCAGGGGGGGTCTACGGGGAACTGAAGCTTTCTTT. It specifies CASRGGLRGTEAFF.

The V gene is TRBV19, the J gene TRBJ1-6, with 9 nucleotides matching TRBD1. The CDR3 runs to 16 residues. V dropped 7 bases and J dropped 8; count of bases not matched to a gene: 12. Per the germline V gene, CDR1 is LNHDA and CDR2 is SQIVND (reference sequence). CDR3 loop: CASTRRRDRDHSPLHF. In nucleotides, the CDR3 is TGTGCCAGTACCCGACGCCGGGACAGGGACCATTCACCCCTCCACTTT.

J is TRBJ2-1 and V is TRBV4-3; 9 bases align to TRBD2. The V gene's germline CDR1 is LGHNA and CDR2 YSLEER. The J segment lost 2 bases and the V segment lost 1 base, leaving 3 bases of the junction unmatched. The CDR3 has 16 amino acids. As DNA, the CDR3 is TGCGCCAGCAGCCAAGTGGTAGCGGGGGCCTACAATGAGCAGTTCTTC. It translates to CASSQVVAGAYNEQFF.

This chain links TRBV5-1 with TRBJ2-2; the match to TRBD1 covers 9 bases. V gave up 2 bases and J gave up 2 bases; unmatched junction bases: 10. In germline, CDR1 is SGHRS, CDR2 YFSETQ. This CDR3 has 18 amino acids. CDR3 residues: CASSFAGTGLGNTGELFF. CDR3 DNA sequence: TGCGCCAGCAGCTTTGCCGGGACAGGGTTAGGCAACACCGGGGAGCTGTTTTTT. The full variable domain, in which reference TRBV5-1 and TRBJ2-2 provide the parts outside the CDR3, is KAGVTQTPRYLIKTRGQQVTLSCSPISGHRSVSWYQQTPGQGLQFLFEYFSETQRNKGNFPGRFSGRQFSNSRSEMNVSTLELGDSALYLCASSFAGTGLGNTGELFFGEGSRLTVL.

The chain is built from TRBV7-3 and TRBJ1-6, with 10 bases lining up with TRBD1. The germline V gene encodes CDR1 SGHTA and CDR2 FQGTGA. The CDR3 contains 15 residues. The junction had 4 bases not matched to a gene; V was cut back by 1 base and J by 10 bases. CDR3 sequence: CASSLKGTGESPLHF. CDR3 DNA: TGTGCCAGCAGCTTAAAGGGGACAGGGGAATCACCCCTCCACTTT.

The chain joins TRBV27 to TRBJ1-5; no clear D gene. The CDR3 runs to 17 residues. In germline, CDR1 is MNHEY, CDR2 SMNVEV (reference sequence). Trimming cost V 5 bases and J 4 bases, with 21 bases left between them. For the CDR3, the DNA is TGTGCCAGCAGTCCCCTTATGGCAACGGGAACGAATCAGCCCCAGCATTTT. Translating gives CASSPLMATGTNQPQHF.

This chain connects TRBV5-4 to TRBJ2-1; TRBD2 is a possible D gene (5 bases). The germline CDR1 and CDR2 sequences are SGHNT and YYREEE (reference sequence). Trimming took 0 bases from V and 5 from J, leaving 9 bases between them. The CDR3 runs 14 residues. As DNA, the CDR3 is TGTGCCAGCAGCTTGGGCGGAGGAGACAATGAGCAGTTCTTC. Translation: CASSLGGGDNEQFF.

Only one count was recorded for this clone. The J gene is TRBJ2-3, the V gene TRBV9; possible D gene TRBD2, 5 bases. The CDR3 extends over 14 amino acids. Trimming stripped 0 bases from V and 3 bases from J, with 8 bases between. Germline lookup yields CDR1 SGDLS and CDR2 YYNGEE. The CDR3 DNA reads TGTGCCAGCAGCGTAGACTGGGAGACAGATACGCAGTATTTT. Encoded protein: CASSVDWETDTQYF.

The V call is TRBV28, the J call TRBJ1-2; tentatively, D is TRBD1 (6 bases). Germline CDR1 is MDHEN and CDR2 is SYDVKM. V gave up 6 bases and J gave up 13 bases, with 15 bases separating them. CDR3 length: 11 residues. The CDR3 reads CASSRGHWCTF. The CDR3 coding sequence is TGTGCCAGCAGCCGGGGACACTGGTGCACCTTC.

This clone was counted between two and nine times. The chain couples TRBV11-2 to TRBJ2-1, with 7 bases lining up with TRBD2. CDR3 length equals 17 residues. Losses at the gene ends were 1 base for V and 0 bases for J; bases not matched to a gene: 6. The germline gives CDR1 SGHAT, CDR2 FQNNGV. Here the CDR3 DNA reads TGTGCCAGCAGCTTAGTTTTCGCTAGCGGCTCCTACAATGAGCAGTTCTTC. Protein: CASSLVFASGSYNEQFF.

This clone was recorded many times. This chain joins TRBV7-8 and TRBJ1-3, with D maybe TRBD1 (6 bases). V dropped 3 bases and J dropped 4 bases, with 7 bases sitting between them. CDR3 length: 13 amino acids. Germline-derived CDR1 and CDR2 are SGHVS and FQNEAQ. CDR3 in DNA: TGTGCCAGCAGCTTTCAGGGGGGAAACACCATATATTTT. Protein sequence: CASSFQGGNTIYF.